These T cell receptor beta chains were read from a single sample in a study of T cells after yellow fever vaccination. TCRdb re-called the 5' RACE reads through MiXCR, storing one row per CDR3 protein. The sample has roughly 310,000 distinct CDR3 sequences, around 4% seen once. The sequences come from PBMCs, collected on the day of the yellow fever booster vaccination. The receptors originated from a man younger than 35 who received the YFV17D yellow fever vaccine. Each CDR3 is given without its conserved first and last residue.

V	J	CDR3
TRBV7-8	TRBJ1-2	ASSFGRPGSYGYT
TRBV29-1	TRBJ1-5	SATYPGTPQH
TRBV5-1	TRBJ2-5	ASSLVGAQETQY
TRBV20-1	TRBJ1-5	SARDGNQPQH
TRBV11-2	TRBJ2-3	ASSPSGTGITDTQY
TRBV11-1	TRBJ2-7	ASSLGQGFYEQY
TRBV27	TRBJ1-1	ASSESTGGHTEAF
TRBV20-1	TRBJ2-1	SGTGGLPYNEQF
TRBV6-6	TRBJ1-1	ASSPRQGPPPVGAF
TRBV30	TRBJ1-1	AWSLPGTLNTEAF
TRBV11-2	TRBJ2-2	ASSGRTDFGSGELF
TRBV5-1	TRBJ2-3	ASSSGTSGSTDTQY
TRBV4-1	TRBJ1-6	ASSRDRNPGGNSPLH
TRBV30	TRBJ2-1	AWSTSGTYNEQF
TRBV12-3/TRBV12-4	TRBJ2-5	ASSFRGVGTQY
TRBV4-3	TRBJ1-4	ASSQERGPSYATNEKLF
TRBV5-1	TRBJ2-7	ASSIDQTGEQY
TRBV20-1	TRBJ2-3	SAWDYGTDTQY
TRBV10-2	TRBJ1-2	ASRAGAFYT
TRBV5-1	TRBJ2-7	ASSLDRASPGEQY
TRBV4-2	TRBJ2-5	ASSQGPEETQY
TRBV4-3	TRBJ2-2	ASSQAELARNTGELF
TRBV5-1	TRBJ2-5	ASSPLLRTGGQETQY
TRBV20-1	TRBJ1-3	SARDRGQSGNTIY
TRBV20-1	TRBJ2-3	SASRRGGATDTQY
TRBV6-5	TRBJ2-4	ASSPPDGQGDNIQY
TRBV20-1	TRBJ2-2	SASVAGRTGELF
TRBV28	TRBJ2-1	ASTLALGQGSYNEQF
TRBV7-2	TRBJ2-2	ATARQNTGELF
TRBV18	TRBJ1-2	ASSPDRATYYGYT
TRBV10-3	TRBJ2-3	ASKGQGPTDTQY
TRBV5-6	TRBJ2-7	ASSRSLSYEQY
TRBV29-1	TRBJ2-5	SVVPGQETQY
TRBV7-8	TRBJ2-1	ASSYGGDSYNEQF
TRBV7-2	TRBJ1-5	ASSIAGTVSNQPQH
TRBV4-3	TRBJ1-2	ASSQGTGGYGYT
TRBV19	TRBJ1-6	ASSPRDRSNSPLH
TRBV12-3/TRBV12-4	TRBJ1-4	ASSIRQGAEKLF
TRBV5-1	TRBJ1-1	ASSFEPAAMNTEAF
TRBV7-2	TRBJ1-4	ASSTRINEKLF
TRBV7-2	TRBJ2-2	ASSLRQGAERTGELF
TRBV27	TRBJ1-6	ASRRAGLNSPLH
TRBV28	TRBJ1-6	ASSFWASPLH
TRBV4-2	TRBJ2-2	ASSQEDELF
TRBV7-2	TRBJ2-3	ASRAPGLASDTQY
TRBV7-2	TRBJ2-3	ASRPTGVADTQY
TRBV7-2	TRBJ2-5	AVGLAGPGAQY
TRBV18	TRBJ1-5	ASSPPGYRSNQPQH
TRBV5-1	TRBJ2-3	ASSLRGVDGDTQY
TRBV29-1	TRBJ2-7	SVGTSGYEQY
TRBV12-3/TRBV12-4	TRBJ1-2	ASSLQGDRGYT